This T cell receptor (beta chain) was profiled in a study of CD8 T cells in ankylosing spondylitis. This CDR3 region has 14 residues. The V gene lost 6 bases and the J gene lost 4 bases, with 15 bases spanning the gap. The germline gives CDR1 SGHDN, CDR2 FVKESK. This clonotype was counted only a few times. What it binds is not known. TCRdb re-derived calls from the 5' RACE reads in MiXCR, one entry per CDR3 protein. The sample contains approximately 300,000 distinct CDR3 sequences, 6.5% to 10% of which appear only once. The study's findings and limits: In ankylosing spondylitis patients, matched synovial fluid reportedly showed significant enrichment of disease-linked clones. Reactive arthritis synovial fluid and blood previously showed some of these motif variants. Ankylosing spondylitis blood seemed to carry a telltale TCR beta motif made of fewer than 10 highly homologous variants.

V is TRBV14 and J is TRBJ1-1; D is perhaps TRBD1 (6 bases). The TCR originated in a male donor with ankylosing spondylitis. Sequencing used blood, either unsorted or a sorted T cell fraction (not recorded which). CDR3 nucleotides: TGTGCCAGCAGTCGACAGGCGGCGGGCACTGAAGCTTTCTTT. It is translated as CASSRQAAGTEAFF.